The clone carrying this TCR beta chain was picked up a small number of times. This record comes from a study of CD8+ T cells in alopecia areata. Between the trimmed V and J ends, which lost 1 base and 1 base, there was a span of 24 bases. Germline lookup yields CDR1 SGHRS and CDR2 YFSETQ. The CDR3 length is 19 residues. After isolation, RNA underwent reverse transcription to generate cDNA as the sequencing template. Data came from immunoSEQ multiplex PCR; TCRdb stores just in-frame clones and leaves some out. The table shows fewer than 110,000 clones, with 80% to 90% occurring only once. Treatment indicated: oral pan-JAK inhibitor, 5-10 mg twice daily.

V and J are TRBV5-1 and TRBJ2-7; D is ambiguous. This sequence originates from a human donor with alopecia areata. Here the sequenced sample was CD8+ T cells sorted from blood, taken at roughly week 30, from a patient treated with tofacitinib. CDR3 coding DNA: TGCGCCAGCAGCTTGATGGGTCAGGTAGAGTCCATTGGTTCCTACGAGCAGTACTTC. It is translated as CASSLMGQVESIGSYEQYF.